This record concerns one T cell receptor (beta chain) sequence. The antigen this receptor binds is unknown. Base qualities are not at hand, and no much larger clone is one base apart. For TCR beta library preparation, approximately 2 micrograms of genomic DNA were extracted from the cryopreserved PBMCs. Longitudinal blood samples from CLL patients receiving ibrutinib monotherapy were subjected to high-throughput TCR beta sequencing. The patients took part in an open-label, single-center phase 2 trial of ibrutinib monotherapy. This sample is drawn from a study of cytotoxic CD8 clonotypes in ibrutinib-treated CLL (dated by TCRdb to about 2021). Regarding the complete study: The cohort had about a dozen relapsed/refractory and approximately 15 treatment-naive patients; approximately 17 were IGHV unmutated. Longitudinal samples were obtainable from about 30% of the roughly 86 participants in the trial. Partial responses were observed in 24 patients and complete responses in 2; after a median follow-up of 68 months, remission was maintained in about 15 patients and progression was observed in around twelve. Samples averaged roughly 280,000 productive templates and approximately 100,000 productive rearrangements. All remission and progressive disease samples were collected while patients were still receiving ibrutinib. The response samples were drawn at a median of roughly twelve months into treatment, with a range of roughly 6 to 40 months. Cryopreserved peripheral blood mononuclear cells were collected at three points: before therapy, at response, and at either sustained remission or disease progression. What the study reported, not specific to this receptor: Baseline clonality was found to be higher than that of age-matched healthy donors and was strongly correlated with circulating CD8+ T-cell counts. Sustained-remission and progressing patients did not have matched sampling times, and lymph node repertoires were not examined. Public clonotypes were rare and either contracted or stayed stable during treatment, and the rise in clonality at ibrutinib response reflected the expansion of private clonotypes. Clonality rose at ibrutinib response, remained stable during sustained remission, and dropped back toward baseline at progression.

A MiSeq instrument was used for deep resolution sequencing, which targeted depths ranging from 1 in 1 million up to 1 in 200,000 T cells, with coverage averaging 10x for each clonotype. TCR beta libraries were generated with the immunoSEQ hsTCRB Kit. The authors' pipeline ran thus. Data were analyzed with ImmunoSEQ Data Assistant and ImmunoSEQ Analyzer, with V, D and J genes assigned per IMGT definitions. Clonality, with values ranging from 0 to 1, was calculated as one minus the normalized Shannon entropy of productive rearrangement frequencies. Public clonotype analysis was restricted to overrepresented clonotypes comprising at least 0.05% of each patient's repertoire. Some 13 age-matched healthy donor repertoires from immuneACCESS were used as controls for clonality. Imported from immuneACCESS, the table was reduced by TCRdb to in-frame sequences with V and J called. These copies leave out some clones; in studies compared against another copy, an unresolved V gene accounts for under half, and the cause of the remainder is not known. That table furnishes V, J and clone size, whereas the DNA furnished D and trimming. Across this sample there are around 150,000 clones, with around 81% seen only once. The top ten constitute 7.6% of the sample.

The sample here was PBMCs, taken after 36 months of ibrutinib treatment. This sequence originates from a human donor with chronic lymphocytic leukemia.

CDR3 sequence: CASRGDGTDTQYF. The nucleotide sequence is TGTGCCAGCAGGGGGGACGGCACAGATACGCAGTATTTT. This chain joins TRBV2 to TRBJ2-3, with the D segment possibly TRBD1 or TRBD2, each aligning over 5 bases. The junction shows trimming of 6 bases on V and 1 base on J, plus 8 bases between the germline ends. Taken from the germline V gene, the CDR1 and CDR2 loops are SNHLY and FYNNEI. Inclusive of the bounding cysteine and phenylalanine, the CDR3 is 13 residues long. Just the 39-base CDR3 DNA is kept, in frame starting at base 1.